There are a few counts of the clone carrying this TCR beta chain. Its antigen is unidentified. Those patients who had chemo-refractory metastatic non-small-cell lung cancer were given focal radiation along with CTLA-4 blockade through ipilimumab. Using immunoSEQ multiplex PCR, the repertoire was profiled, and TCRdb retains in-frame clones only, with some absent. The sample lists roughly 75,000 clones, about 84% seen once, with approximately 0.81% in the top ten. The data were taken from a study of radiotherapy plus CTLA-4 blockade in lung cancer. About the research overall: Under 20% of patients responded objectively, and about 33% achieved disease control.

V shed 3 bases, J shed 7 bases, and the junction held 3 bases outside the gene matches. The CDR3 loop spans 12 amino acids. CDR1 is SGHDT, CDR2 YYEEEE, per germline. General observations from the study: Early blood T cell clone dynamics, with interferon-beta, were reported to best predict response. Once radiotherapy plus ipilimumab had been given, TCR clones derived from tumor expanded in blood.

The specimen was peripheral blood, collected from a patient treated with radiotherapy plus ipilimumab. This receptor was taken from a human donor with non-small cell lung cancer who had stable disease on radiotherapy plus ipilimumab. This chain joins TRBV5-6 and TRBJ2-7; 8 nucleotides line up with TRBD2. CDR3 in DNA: TGTGCCAGCAGCTCGGGGGGGCCAGAGCAGTACTTC. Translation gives CASSSGGPEQYF.